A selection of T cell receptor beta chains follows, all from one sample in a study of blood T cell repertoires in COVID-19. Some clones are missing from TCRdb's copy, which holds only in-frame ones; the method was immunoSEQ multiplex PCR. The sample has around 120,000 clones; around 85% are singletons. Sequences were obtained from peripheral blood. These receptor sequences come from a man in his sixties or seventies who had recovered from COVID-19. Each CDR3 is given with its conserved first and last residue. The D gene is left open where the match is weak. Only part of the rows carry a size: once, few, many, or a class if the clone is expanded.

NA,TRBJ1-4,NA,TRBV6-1,TGTGCCAGCAGTGAAGAGACAGGTGAAAAACTGTTTTTT,CASSEETGEKLFF
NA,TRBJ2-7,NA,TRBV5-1,TGCGCCAGCAGCTTCAGTCCCCCCTCCTACGAGCAGTACTTC,CASSFSPPSYEQYF
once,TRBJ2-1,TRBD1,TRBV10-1,TGCGCCAGCAACACCGGGACAGGGGGTTACAATGAGCAGTTCTTC,CASNTGTGGYNEQFF
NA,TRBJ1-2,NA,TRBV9,TGTGCCAGCAGCGTAGAACCCGCAGGGCGGCGTGGCTACACCTTC,CASSVEPAGRRGYTF
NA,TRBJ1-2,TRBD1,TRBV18,TGTGCCAGCTCACCTTCGACAGGGGCATATGGCTACACCTTC,CASSPSTGAYGYTF
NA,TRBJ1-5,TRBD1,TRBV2,TGTGCCAGCAGAGAGTTCCGGGACAGGGCGGGTAACAATCAGCCCCAGCATTTT,CASREFRDRAGNNQPQHF
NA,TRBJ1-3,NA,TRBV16,TGTGCCAGCAGCCACGTTAGCAAGACGAGCTCTGGAAACACCATATATTTT,CASSHVSKTSSGNTIYF
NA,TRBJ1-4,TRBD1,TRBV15,TGTGCCACCAGCAGCAGGGGGCTAGACGAAAAACTGTTTTTT,CATSSRGLDEKLFF
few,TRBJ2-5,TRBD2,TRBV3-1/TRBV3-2,TGTGCCAGCAGCCAGCGGGGGAAGGGGACCCAGTACTTC,CASSQRGKGTQYF
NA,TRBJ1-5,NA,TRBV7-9,TGTGCCAGCAGCCCAGGGGTAACTGGGGGAACCCAGCATTTT,CASSPGVTGGTQHF
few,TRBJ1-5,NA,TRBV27,TGTGCCAGCAGTTTAACCCAGTTCAATCAGCCCCAGCATTTT,CASSLTQFNQPQHF
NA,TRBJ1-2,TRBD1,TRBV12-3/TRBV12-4,TGTGCCAGCAGAACGACAGGGTATGGCTACACCTTC,CASRTTGYGYTF
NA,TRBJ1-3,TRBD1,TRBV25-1,TGTGCCAGCAGTGACGGCAGGGGGCGATTAGCTGGAAACACCATATATTTT,CASSDGRGRLAGNTIYF
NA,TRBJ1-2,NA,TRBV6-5,TGTGCCAGCAGTTACTCTGAGGGCAGCTATGGCTACACCTTC,CASSYSEGSYGYTF
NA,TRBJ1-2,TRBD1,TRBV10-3,TGTGCCATCAGCCTCAGTCCGGGACAGGGGGTGGGAGGCTACACCTTC,CAISLSPGQGVGGYTF
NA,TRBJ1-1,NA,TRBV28,TGTGCCAGCAGAACCTCGGGACAAGAAGCTTTCTTT,CASRTSGQEAFF
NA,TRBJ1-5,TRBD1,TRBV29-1,TGCAGCGCAACTACAGGGGTTCAGGAGCAGCCCCAGCATTTT,CSATTGVQEQPQHF
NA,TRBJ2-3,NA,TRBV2,TGTGCCAGCAGTGAACTTCTTCCCACAGATACGCAGTATTTT,CASSELLPTDTQYF
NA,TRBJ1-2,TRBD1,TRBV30,TGTGCCCAAGGGGACAGTTCTAACTATGGCTACACCTTC,CAQGDSSNYGYTF
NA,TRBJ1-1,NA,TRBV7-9,TGTGCCAGCAGCCCGACAGGCGTTGAAGCTTTCTTT,CASSPTGVEAFF
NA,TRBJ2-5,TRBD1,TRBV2,TGTGCCAGTCCGGGGAAGGGGGCCGAAGAGACCCAGTACTTC,CASPGKGAEETQYF
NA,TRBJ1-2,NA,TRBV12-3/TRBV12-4,TGTGCCAGCAGTCTTCAGGGTGTTGGCTACACCTTC,CASSLQGVGYTF